Included here is one T cell receptor (beta chain) sequence, with context. TCRdb's copy holds only in-frame clones and misses some; the assay was immunoSEQ multiplex PCR. The sample holds 49,000 or so clones, 92% seen once. These data are taken from a study of T cell changes during pregnancy in multiple sclerosis. Sequencing used CD4+ T cells from peripheral blood mononuclear cells, obtained in the second trimester of pregnancy. This clonotype originated in a female donor in good health, enrolled as a control in a pregnancy study.

CDR3 nucleotide sequence: TGTGCCAGTAGTATGGACGGACAGTTCACAGATACGCAGTATTTT. This sequence encodes CASSMDGQFTDTQYF. This chain uses TRBV19 with TRBJ2-3, with D possibly matching TRBD1 (6 bases). Germline V gives CDR1 LNHDA, CDR2 SQIVND (reference sequence). The V end was cut by 3 bases, the J end by 2 bases, with 12 bases between. There are 15 residues in the CDR3.